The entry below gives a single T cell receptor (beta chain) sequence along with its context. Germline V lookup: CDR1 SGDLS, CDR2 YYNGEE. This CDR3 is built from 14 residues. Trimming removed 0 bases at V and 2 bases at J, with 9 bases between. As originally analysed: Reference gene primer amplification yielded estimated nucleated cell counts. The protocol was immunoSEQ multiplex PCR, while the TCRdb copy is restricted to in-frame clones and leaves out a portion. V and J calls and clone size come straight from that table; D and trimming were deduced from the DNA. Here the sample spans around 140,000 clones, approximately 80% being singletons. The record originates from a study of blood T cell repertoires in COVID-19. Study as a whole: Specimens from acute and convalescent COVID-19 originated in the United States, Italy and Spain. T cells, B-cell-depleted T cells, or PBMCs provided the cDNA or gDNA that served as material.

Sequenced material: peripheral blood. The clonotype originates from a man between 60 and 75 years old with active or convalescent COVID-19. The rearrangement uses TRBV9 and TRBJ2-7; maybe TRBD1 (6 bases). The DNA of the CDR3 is TGTGCCAGCAGCGTAGACAGGGATCCCTACGAGCAGTACTTC. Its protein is CASSVDRDPYEQYF.